This TCR beta chain was identified during a study of regulatory T cells in long-lasting Graves disease. Library construction for TCR beta used iRepertoire HTBI primers and Arm-PCR of CDR3 regions. TCRdb re-derived calls from the multiplex PCR reads in MiXCR, one entry per CDR3 protein. Of a few hundred thousand distinct CDR3 sequences listed, about 20% are singletons. Germline V gene data show CDR1 as SEHNR and CDR2 as FQNEAQ (reference sequence). V was clipped by 0 bases and J by 5 bases, with 10 bases between them. This CDR3 is built from 14 residues. Indicated time point: persistent/refractory GD, antithyroid drugs over 5 years with positive TRAb. There was RNA extracted from PBMCs, and the TCR library was made from it.

The chain has TRBV7-9 and TRBJ2-5; TRBD2 is a possible D gene (5 bases). The sequencing here drew on peripheral blood mononuclear cells (PBMCs), taken when the disease was refractory, from a patient treated with antithyroid drugs. The TCR was taken from a female donor with Graves disease. CDR3 residues: CASSLAISGETQYF. The CDR3 DNA sequence: TGTGCCAGCAGCTTAGCGATTTCGGGGGAGACCCAGTACTTC.